These T cell receptor beta chains were read from a single sample in a study of cytomegalovirus exposure and HLA in healthy donors. Clones were sequenced by immunoSEQ multiplex PCR, and TCRdb holds only the in-frame ones, with some missing. The repertoire holds about 130,000 clones, around 78% seen once, with about 1.8% in the top ten. The sample comprised PBMCs. The source of these receptors is a woman aged 45-59 years in good health and CMV-seronegative. Each CDR3 is given with its conserved first and last residue. The D gene is left open where the match is weak. Where a row states a size, it is once, few, many or the class of an expanded clone; other rows omit it.

d_gene,abundance,v_gene,j_gene,CDR3aa,CDR3nt
.,few,TRBV5-1,TRBJ1-1,CASSLARYMNTEAFF,TGCGCCAGCAGCTTGGCTAGGTATATGAACACTGAAGCTTTCTTT
TRBD1,once,TRBV9,TRBJ2-2,CASSVDLGGQGSTGELFF,TGTGCCAGCAGCGTAGACTTGGGGGGACAGGGGAGCACCGGGGAGCTGTTTTTT
.,few,TRBV4-1,TRBJ1-1,CASSQDLSNTEAFF,TGCGCCAGCAGCCAAGATTTATCGAACACTGAAGCTTTCTTT
.,once,TRBV4-2,TRBJ2-5,CASSQDTRGETQYF,TGTGCCAGCAGCCAAGATACCAGGGGCGAGACCCAGTACTTC
.,.,TRBV2,TRBJ1-5,CASSDRVGNQPQHF,TGTGCCAGCAGTGACAGGGTGGGAAATCAGCCCCAGCATTTT
.,.,TRBV7-4,TRBJ1-3,CASSPCGWAHSGNTIYF,TGTGCCAGCAGCCCCTGTGGGTGGGCGCACTCTGGAAACACCATATATTTT
TRBD2,few,TRBV7-6,TRBJ2-1,CASSPSASGRSYNEQFF,TGTGCCAGCAGCCCTTCGGCTAGCGGGAGGTCCTACAATGAGCAGTTCTTC
.,.,TRBV29-1,TRBJ1-2,CSVEVEGGNYGYTF,TGCAGCGTTGAAGTAGAGGGAGGTAACTATGGCTACACCTTC
.,.,TRBV9,TRBJ2-6,CASSVGPSTYPSGANVLTF,TGTGCCAGCAGCGTAGGGCCCTCGACATACCCCTCTGGGGCCAACGTCCTGACTTTC
.,few,TRBV7-9,TRBJ1-1,CASSLVQVNTEAFF,TGTGCCAGCAGCTTAGTACAGGTGAACACTGAAGCTTTCTTT
.,.,TRBV5-1,TRBJ2-1,CASSLILQGMDEQFF,TGCGCCAGCAGCTTAATCCTCCAGGGTATGGATGAGCAGTTCTTC
TRBD1,.,TRBV27,TRBJ1-3,CASSAYRGSGNTIYF,TGTGCCAGCAGTGCCTACAGGGGGTCAGGAAACACCATATATTTT
.,.,TRBV5-4,TRBJ2-1,CASSLFLGTPNNEQFF,TGTGCCAGCAGCTTGTTCTTAGGGACTCCGAACAATGAGCAGTTCTTC
.,.,TRBV9,TRBJ2-3,CASSVVGNEADTQYF,TGTGCCAGCAGCGTAGTAGGCAACGAGGCAGATACGCAGTATTTT